These T cell receptor beta chains were read from a single sample in a study of blood T cell repertoires in COVID-19. Libraries were prepared by immunoSEQ multiplex PCR; TCRdb keeps only in-frame clonotypes and omits some of them. Among tens of thousands of clones, 88% were seen once, and the ten largest hold almost 4%. The sample comprised peripheral blood. The source of these receptors is a human donor in a cohort sampled during active COVID-19. The CDR3 runs from the conserved cysteine through the conserved F or W. Fields, in order: clone size, D gene, V gene, J gene, CDR3 DNA, CDR3 protein. D genes are given only for firm matches. Some rows have no size entry. The others give once, few or many, or a class for an expanded clone.

>.|TRBD2|TRBV6-4|TRBJ2-1
TGTGCCAGCAGCGCCATGGCGGGAGTCGGCAATGAGCAGTTCTTC
CASSAMAGVGNEQFF
>.|TRBD1|TRBV4-3|TRBJ1-2
TGCGCCAGCAGCCAGAGACAGGGAGGCGGATATGGCTACACCTTC
CASSQRQGGGYGYTF
>.|TRBD2|TRBV5-1|TRBJ2-1
TGCGCCAGCAGCTTGGAGCTAGCGGTCCCTGGGTACAATGAGCAGTTCTTC
CASSLELAVPGYNEQFF
>.|TRBD1|TRBV29-1|TRBJ2-1
TGCAGCGTTGAGGCATGGGGACAGGCTGGGAATGAGCAGTTCTTC
CSVEAWGQAGNEQFF
>.|TRBD1|TRBV24-1|TRBJ1-2
TGTGCCACCAGTGACCGGGACAGGGTAGGGGGCTACACCTTC
CATSDRDRVGGYTF
>once|.|TRBV7-9|TRBJ1-2
TGTTCCATCGGGGGAAGGGCGGATCTCTATGGCTACACCTTC
CSIGGRADLYGYTF
>.|TRBD2|TRBV18|TRBJ2-1
TGTGCCAGCTCTCCTTACCCGGGACTAGCGGGAAGCAATGAGCAGTTCTTC
CASSPYPGLAGSNEQFF
>.|.|TRBV19|TRBJ2-1
TGTGCCAGTAGTATCCCCCGGGTAGCCAAGGAGCAGTTCTTC
CASSIPRVAKEQFF
>.|TRBD2|TRBV6-2/TRBV6-3|TRBJ2-7
TGTGCCAGCAGCCAACAGCTAGCGGGAGGTCCCTACGAGCAGTACTTC
CASSQQLAGGPYEQYF
>.|TRBD2|TRBV18|TRBJ2-1
TGTGCCAGCTCACCCAGGGTTTCGGCGGGAGAAATTGAGCAGTTCTTC
CASSPRVSAGEIEQFF
>.|TRBD1|TRBV7-3|TRBJ2-6
TGTGCCAGCAGCCTAACCGGGACAGGGCGCTCTGGGGCCAACGTCCTGACTTTC
CASSLTGTGRSGANVLTF
>.|TRBD2|TRBV11-2|TRBJ2-1
TGTGCCAGCAGCCATCAGACTAGCGGGAATCTCGATGAGCAGTTCTTC
CASSHQTSGNLDEQFF
>.|TRBD2|TRBV24-1|TRBJ2-1
TGTGCCACCAGTGTCCCCGGGGGGGAGCAGTTCTTC
CATSVPGGEQFF
>.|.|TRBV3-1/TRBV3-2|TRBJ1-5
TGTGCCAGCAGCCAACAGGACAGCCTGCGTTATCCCCAGCATTTT
CASSQQDSLRYPQHF
>few|.|TRBV30|TRBJ2-7
TGTGCCTGGTCAGGGGCCTCCTACGAGCAGTACTTC
CAWSGASYEQYF
>.|TRBD2|TRBV7-7|TRBJ2-1
TGTGCCAGCAGCCCACAAGCGGGAGGGCCGGGCAATGAGCAGTTCTTC
CASSPQAGGPGNEQFF
>.|TRBD1|TRBV6-6|TRBJ1-2
TGTGCCAGCACCCCCCCGGGACAGGATTATGGCTACACCTTC
CASTPPGQDYGYTF
>once|.|TRBV27|TRBJ1-4
TGTGCCAGCAGTTCTTTGCTGGGGGGGTTGGATGAAAAACTGTTTTTT
CASSSLLGGLDEKLFF
>few|.|TRBV11-2|TRBJ2-2
TGTGCCAGCAGCGACCAGGGTGTCGGCGCCGGGGAGCTGTTTTTT
CASSDQGVGAGELFF
>.|.|TRBV28|TRBJ1-5
TGTGCCAGCAGTCGAACATTAACAGGCTCTAATCAGCCCCAGCATTTT
CASSRTLTGSNQPQHF
>.|.|TRBV12-3/TRBV12-4|TRBJ1-1
TGTGCCAGCATTGTCCAGGGTCTCGCTGAAGCTTTCTTT
CASIVQGLAEAFF
>.|.|TRBV28|TRBJ2-7
TGTGCCAGCAGTGCGAGCTACGAGCAGTACTTC
CASSASYEQYF
>.|.|TRBV3-1/TRBV3-2|TRBJ2-1
TGTGCCAGCAGCCAAGATGAGGTATTCTCCTACAATGAGCAGTTCTTC
CASSQDEVFSYNEQFF
>.|TRBD1|TRBV6-1|TRBJ1-1
TGTGCCAGCAGTGAAGGCGGCAGGGGGCTCACTGAAGCTTTCTTT
CASSEGGRGLTEAFF
>.|TRBD1|TRBV5-6|TRBJ1-4
TGTGCCAGCAGCGGGCCCGAGGGACAGACTGAAAAACTGTTTTTT
CASSGPEGQTEKLFF
>.|.|TRBV21-1|TRBJ1-3
TGTGCCACCCCGTCGGGTTCAGGGTCTGGAAACACCATATATTTT
CATPSGSGSGNTIYF
>once|.|TRBV5-1|TRBJ2-7
TGCGCCAGCAGCTTGGCCGGAGTAATCAGCGGCGAGCAGTACTTC
CASSLAGVISGEQYF
>.|TRBD1|TRBV5-4|TRBJ1-6
TGTGCCAGCAGCTTAAACAGGGGACAGTCACCCCTCCACTTT
CASSLNRGQSPLHF
>once|.|TRBV9|TRBJ2-7
TGTGCCAGCAGCGAGGACCTAGCCATCCACGAGCAGTACTTC
CASSEDLAIHEQYF
>.|.|TRBV7-2|TRBJ2-7
TGTGCCAGCAGCCAAGGGGGTTTAAGGGCCTACGAGCAGTACTTC
CASSQGGLRAYEQYF
>.|.|TRBV6-6|TRBJ1-2
TGTGCCAGCAGTTATGGGGGCGCAAACTATGGCTACACCTTC
CASSYGGANYGYTF
>once|.|TRBV2|TRBJ1-2
TGTGCCAGCAGTGAAGAGAGTTCTAACTATGGCTACACCTTC
CASSEESSNYGYTF
>.|TRBD1|TRBV27|TRBJ2-7
TGTGCCAGCAGTGCAACCGGGACAGGGGGCGACGAGCAGTACTTC
CASSATGTGGDEQYF
>.|.|TRBV9|TRBJ1-1
TGTGCCAGCAGCGGAGGCGGGGGACACCGGTTTGCGGCTTTCTTT
CASSGGGGHRFAAFF
>.|.|TRBV29-1|TRBJ2-5
TGCAGCGTTGCTTGGGCAGATCAAGAGACCCAGTACTTC
CSVAWADQETQYF
>.|TRBD2|TRBV25-1|TRBJ2-7
TGTGCCAGCAGTCGTAGCGGGGCCACCTACGAGCAGTACTTC
CASSRSGATYEQYF